This T cell receptor beta chain is drawn from a study of shared clonotypes between healthy human individuals. Study results and caveats: Sampling covered blood only; tissue repertoires likely differ. The study generally estimated greater richness for naive than memory subsets. A reduction in generation probabilities was seen for non-shared clonotypes relative to those shared by all four donors.

The protocol was immunoSEQ multiplex PCR, while the TCRdb copy is restricted to in-frame clones and leaves out a portion. This sample yields approximately 640,000 clones, of which about nine tenths are seen a single time; 34% belongs to the top ten. Germline V CDR1 and CDR2: LGHNA, YSLEER. V shed 0 bases and J 0 bases; nucleotides not matched to a gene: 9. The length of the CDR3 is 18 residues. As to this clone: The antigen is unknown.

The sequence was obtained from a man between 18 and 35 years old in good health. Some clones in this sample may be carry-over from other donors' samples. The chain carries TRBV4-3 and TRBJ2-7; 9 positions agree with TRBD1. The specimen was memory CD8+ T cells from PBMCs. Subset denoted: CD45RO+ cells pooled with CCR7-negative TemRA cells. The DNA of the CDR3 is TGCGCCAGCAGCCAAGAGGGGGACAGGGCTCAAGCCTCCTACGAGCAGTACTTC. This translates into CASSQEGDRAQASYEQYF.